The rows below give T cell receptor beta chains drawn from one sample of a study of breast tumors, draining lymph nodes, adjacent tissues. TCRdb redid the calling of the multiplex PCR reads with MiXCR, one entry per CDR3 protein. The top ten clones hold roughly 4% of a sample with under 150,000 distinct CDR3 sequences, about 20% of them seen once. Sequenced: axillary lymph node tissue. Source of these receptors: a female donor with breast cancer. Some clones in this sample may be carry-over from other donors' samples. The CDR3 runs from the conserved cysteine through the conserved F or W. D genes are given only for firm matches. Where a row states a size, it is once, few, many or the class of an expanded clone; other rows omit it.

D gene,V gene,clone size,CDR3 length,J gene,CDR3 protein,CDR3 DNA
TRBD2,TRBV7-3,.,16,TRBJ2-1,CASSLTGLAGYYEQFF,TGTGCCAGCAGCTTAACGGGACTAGCGGGATATTATGAGCAGTTCTTC
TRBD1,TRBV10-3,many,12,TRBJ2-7,CAISETGDEQYF,TGTGCCATCAGTGAGACAGGGGACGAGCAGTACTTC
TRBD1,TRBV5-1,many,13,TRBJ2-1,CASRGQGYNEQFF,TGCGCCAGCAGAGGACAGGGGTACAATGAGCAGTTCTTC
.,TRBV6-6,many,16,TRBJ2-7,CASSYPLRDTRYEQYF,TGTGCCAGCAGTTACCCGTTAAGGGACACCCGATACGAGCAGTACTTC
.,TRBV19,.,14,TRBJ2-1,CASGFGSSYNEQFF,TGTGCCAGTGGTTTCGGGAGCTCCTACAATGAGCAGTTCTTC
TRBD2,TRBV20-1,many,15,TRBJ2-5,CSASAAGGVRETQYF,TGCAGTGCTAGTGCAGCGGGGGGCGTCCGAGAGACCCAGTACTTC
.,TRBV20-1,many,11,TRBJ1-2,CSARDWDGYTF,TGCAGTGCAAGGGACTGGGATGGCTACACCTTC
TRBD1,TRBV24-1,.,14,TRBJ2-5,CATSDRGQGVTQYF,TGTGCCACCAGTGACCGCGGACAGGGGGTGACCCAGTACTTC
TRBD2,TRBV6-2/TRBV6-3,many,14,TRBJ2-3,CASSRNGRSDTQYF,TGTGCCAGCAGTCGAAACGGGAGGTCAGATACGCAGTATTTT
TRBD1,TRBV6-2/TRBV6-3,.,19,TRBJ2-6,CASSYLRGQEDSGANVLTF,TGTGCCAGCAGTTACTTGCGGGGACAGGAGGACTCTGGGGCCAACGTCCTGACTTTC
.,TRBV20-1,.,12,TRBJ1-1,CSARSVNTEAFF,TGCAGTGCCCGTTCCGTAAACACTGAAGCTTTCTTT
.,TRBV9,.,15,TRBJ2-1,CASSVGPLLANEQFF,TGTGCCAGCAGCGTAGGCCCCCTTCTAGCGAATGAGCAGTTCTTC
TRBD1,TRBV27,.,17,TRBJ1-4,CASSLTGTGALNEKLFF,TGTGCCAGCAGTTTAACCGGGACAGGGGCGCTGAATGAAAAACTGTTTTTT
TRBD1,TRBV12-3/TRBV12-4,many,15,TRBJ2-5,CASSTRTGTKETQYF,TGTGCCAGCAGTACCCGGACAGGGACGAAAGAGACCCAGTACTTC
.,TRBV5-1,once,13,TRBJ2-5,CASSLQGQETQHF,TGCGCCAGCAGCTTGCAGGGACAAGAGACCCAGCACTTC
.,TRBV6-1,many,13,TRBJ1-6,CASSEAAGPPLHF,TGTGCCAGCAGTGAAGCTGCCGGGCCACCCCTCCACTTT
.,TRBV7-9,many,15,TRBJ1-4,CASTTGGSNNEKLFF,TGTGCCAGCACCACCGGGGGATCGAATAATGAAAAACTGTTTTTT
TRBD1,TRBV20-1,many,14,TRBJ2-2,CSAWDREGTGELFF,TGCAGTGCTTGGGACAGGGAGGGCACCGGGGAGCTGTTTTTT
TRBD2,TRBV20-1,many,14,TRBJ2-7,CSARAASGAYEQYF,TGCAGTGCTAGAGCGGCTAGCGGAGCGTACGAGCAGTACTTC
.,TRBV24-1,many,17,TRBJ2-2,CATSSSRGPFDTGELFF,TGTGCCACCAGCAGCAGCAGGGGCCCTTTCGACACCGGGGAGCTGTTTTTT
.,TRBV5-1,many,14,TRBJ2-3,CASSLEGPADTQYF,TGCGCCAGCAGCTTGGAGGGACCTGCAGATACGCAGTATTTT
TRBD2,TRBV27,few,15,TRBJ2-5,CASSLGSSGMGTQYF,TGTGCCAGCAGTTTAGGATCTAGCGGGATGGGGACCCAGTACTTC
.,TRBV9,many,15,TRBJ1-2,CASSVEPGPRYGYTF,TGTGCCAGCAGCGTAGAGCCAGGGCCTAGATATGGCTACACCTTC
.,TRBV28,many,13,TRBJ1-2,CASSSSNFYGYTF,TGTGCCAGCAGTTCGTCCAATTTCTATGGCTACACCTTC
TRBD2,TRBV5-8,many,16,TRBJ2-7,CASSGLLAGGTYEQYF,TGTGCCAGCAGCGGCCTATTAGCGGGAGGGACCTACGAGCAGTACTTC
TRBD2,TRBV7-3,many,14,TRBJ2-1,CASSSGLAVDEQFF,TGTGCCAGCAGCTCCGGACTAGCGGTCGATGAGCAGTTCTTC
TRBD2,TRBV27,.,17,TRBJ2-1,CASSSLLARSSYNEQFF,TGTGCCAGCAGTTCGCTACTAGCGAGGAGCTCCTACAATGAGCAGTTCTTC
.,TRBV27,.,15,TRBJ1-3,CASSPFQGPGNTIYF,TGTGCCAGCAGTCCTTTCCAGGGGCCCGGAAACACCATATATTTT
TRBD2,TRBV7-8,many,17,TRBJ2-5,CASSYRPTSGGGETQYF,TGTGCCAGCAGCTACCGTCCGACTAGCGGGGGAGGGGAGACCCAGTACTTC
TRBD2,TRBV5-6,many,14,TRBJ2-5,CASSSRGGLETQYF,TGTGCCAGCAGCTCACGCGGGGGGCTGGAGACCCAGTACTTC
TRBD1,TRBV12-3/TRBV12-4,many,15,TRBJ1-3,CASSFRTGAGNTIYF,TGTGCCAGCAGTTTTCGGACAGGGGCTGGAAACACCATATATTTT
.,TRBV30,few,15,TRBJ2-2,CAWSKLGIGTGELFF,TGTGCCTGGAGTAAGCTTGGGATAGGGACCGGGGAGCTGTTTTTT